One sample yielded the 23 T cell receptor beta chains listed below, sequenced in a study of blood T cell repertoires in COVID-19. Profiled with immunoSEQ multiplex PCR; TCRdb holds only in-frame clones, not every one. The table lists a few hundred thousand clones, around 88% of them singletons, with more than 6.5% in the top ten. The specimen sequenced was peripheral blood. These receptor sequences come from a woman in her twenties or thirties who had recovered from COVID-19.

This clone appeared a single time. The chain uses TRBV6-5 and TRBJ2-7; possible D gene TRBD2, 5 bases. Germline V gene sequence: CDR1 MNHEY, CDR2 SVGAGI. CDR3 length equals 13 residues. Trimming pared 10 bases from V and 2 bases from J, leaving 15 bases between. CDR3 DNA sequence: TGTGCCACCGGAGGAGGCACAGCCTACGAGCAGTACTTC. As protein: CATGGGTAYEQYF.

The rearrangement links TRBV6-5 to TRBJ1-6, with TRBD1 identical over 8 bases. Per the germline V gene, CDR1 is MNHEY and CDR2 is SVGAGI. The CDR3 consists of 16 residues. V dropped 2 bases and J dropped 7; count of bases not matched to a gene: 7. The CDR3 DNA follows: TGTGCCAGCAGTTACCCGCCGGGACAGGAAAATTCACCCCTCCACTTT. Amino acid sequence: CASSYPPGQENSPLHF.

The rearrangement uses TRBV24-1 and TRBJ2-2; no clear D. The germline V and J ends were trimmed by 7 bases and 4 bases, with 12 bases remaining between them. CDR1 is KGHDR and CDR2 is SFDVKD in the germline V gene. The CDR3 runs to 14 residues. The CDR3, as DNA: TGTGCCACCAGAGCCTCACCGGGCACCGGGGAGCTGTTTTTT. Protein product: CATRASPGTGELFF.

The V gene is TRBV28, the J gene TRBJ2-5, with 9 bases that match TRBD2. Looked up from germline, CDR1 is MDHEN and CDR2 is SYDVKM. CDR3 length equals 17 residues. Germline trimming cut 4 bases from V and 2 bases from J; bases unmatched to any gene: 11. CDR3 region: CASSSRIGTSNQETQYF. CDR3 DNA: TGTGCCAGCAGTTCCCGTATCGGGACTAGCAATCAAGAGACCCAGTACTTC. The full variable domain, its missing parts supplied by reference TRBV28 and TRBJ2-5, is DVKVTQSSRYLVKRTGEKVFLECVQDMDHENMFWYRQDPGLGLRLIYFSYDVKMKEKGDIPEGYSVSREKKERFSLILESASTNQTSMYLCASSSRIGTSNQETQYFGPGTRLLVL.

In its sample, this clone was seen once. The chain uses TRBV25-1 and TRBJ1-1; 7 positions agree with TRBD1. The CDR3 consists of 14 residues. The V segment lost 5 bases and the J segment 0 bases; nucleotides outside the gene matches: 3. The germline V gene encodes CDR1 MGHDK and CDR2 SYGVNS. The DNA for the CDR3 is TGTGCCAGCAGTCTGGGACAGATGAACACTGAAGCTTTCTTT. Translated, it gives CASSLGQMNTEAFF.

CDR3 region: CASRLNRGLGTDTQYF. The DNA for the CDR3 is TGTGCCAGCAGGCTAAACAGGGGGCTGGGGACAGATACGCAGTATTTT. This sequence joins TRBV28 and TRBJ2-3; 9 nucleotides align to TRBD1. Germline V gene data show CDR1 as MDHEN and CDR2 as SYDVKM. This CDR3 is 16 amino acids long. Trimming at V came to 6 bases and at J to 3 bases, leaving 10 bases not matched to a gene.

Notes on this clone: Other nucleotide sequences in the sample specify the same CDR3. The genes are TRBV6-5 and TRBJ1-6; no clear D gene. Germline loops: CDR1 MNHEY, CDR2 SVGAGI. The CDR3 runs 16 residues. V gave up 2 bases and J gave up 7 bases, with 15 bases separating them. The DNA for the CDR3 is TGTGCCAGCAGTTACCCCCGGGGTGGAGAGAATTCACCCCTCCACTTT. Its protein product is CASSYPRGGENSPLHF.

V gene TRBV2 combines with J gene TRBJ1-3, with D maybe TRBD1 (5 bases). V lost 5 bases, J lost 2 bases, and 10 bases lay in between. Germline values: CDR1 SNHLY, CDR2 FYNNEI. This CDR3 is built from 14 residues. CDR3 amino acids: CASSPIGAGNTIYF. The CDR3 DNA sequence: TGTGCCAGCAGTCCGATAGGGGCTGGAAACACCATATATTTT.

The CDR3, as DNA: TGTGCCAGTAGTATAAACAGGGCAGAACAGCCCCAGCATTTT. This sequence encodes CASSINRAEQPQHF. The genes are TRBV19 and TRBJ1-5; perhaps TRBD1 as D (6 bases). V dropped 2 bases and J dropped 7 bases, with 12 bases sitting between them. The germline V gene encodes CDR1 LNHDA and CDR2 SQIVND (reference sequence). The CDR3 sequence is 14 residues long.

The genes are TRBV5-1 and TRBJ1-2; 9 nucleotides align to TRBD1. Germline assignment: CDR1 SGHRS and CDR2 YFSETQ. There are 15 residues in the CDR3. V lost 3 bases, J lost 4 bases, and 7 bases stayed unmatched. CDR3 sequence: CASSSGQGSFYGYTF. The CDR3 bases are TGCGCCAGCAGCTCGGGACAGGGTTCGTTCTATGGCTACACCTTC.

The chain is built from TRBV30 and TRBJ1-5, with D perhaps TRBD1 (6 bases). Germline V lookup: CDR1 GTSNPN, CDR2 SVGIG (reference sequence). V shed 5 bases and J shed 3 bases, with 11 bases lying between them. The CDR3 has 13 amino acids. CDR3 amino acids: CAWAGQFNQPQHF. Here the CDR3 DNA reads TGTGCCTGGGCCGGACAGTTCAATCAGCCCCAGCATTTT. Combining the CDR3 with reference TRBV30 and TRBJ1-5 gives the whole variable domain SQTIHQWPATLVQPVGSPLSLECTVEGTSNPNLYWYRQAAGRGLQLLFYSVGIGQISSEVPQNLSASRPQDRQFILSSKKLLLSDSGFYLCAWAGQFNQPQHFGDGTRLSIL.

This clone was counted at least ten times. The rearrangement joins TRBV9 to TRBJ1-5; perhaps TRBD1 as D (6 bases). The CDR3 sequence is 15 residues long. Trimming cost V 1 base and J 4 bases, with 12 bases left between them. In germline, CDR1 is SGDLS, CDR2 YYNGEE. The CDR3 DNA follows: TGTGCCAGCAGCGTAAAGGGACACCCAAATCAGCCCCAGCATTTT. It encodes CASSVKGHPNQPQHF.

The J gene is TRBJ2-5, the V gene TRBV4-3, with 11 bases that match TRBD1. The V gene end was trimmed by 2 bases and the J gene end by 2 bases; junction bases not matched to a gene: 10. The length of the CDR3 is 18 residues. Germline V gene sequence: CDR1 LGHNA, CDR2 YSLEER. In DNA, the CDR3 is TGCGCCAGCAGCCAATGGCACCGCGGGACAGGGGGACAAGAGACCCAGTACTTC. This translates into CASSQWHRGTGGQETQYF.

The V gene is TRBV5-1, the J gene TRBJ2-7; 10 bases map to TRBD2. Germline V gene data show CDR1 as SGHRS and CDR2 as YFSETQ. The CDR3 is made up of 17 amino acids. Unmatched junction bases numbered 13, after V lost 4 bases and J lost 3 bases. This chain's CDR3 is CASSLMTSGSDYYEQYF. In DNA form, the CDR3 reads TGCGCCAGCAGCCTCATGACTAGCGGGTCGGACTACTACGAGCAGTACTTC.

This clone came up a few times. The chain is built from TRBV5-5 and TRBJ2-3; TRBD1 aligns across 7 bases. This CDR3 comprises 14 residues. The junction had 2 bases not matched to a gene; V was cut back by 2 bases and J by 2 bases. CDR1 is SGHKS, CDR2 YYEKEE, per germline (reference sequence). CDR3 sequence: CASSLGGNTDTQYF. The CDR3 coding sequence is TGTGCCAGCAGCTTAGGGGGCAACACAGATACGCAGTATTTT.

The J gene is TRBJ1-2, the V gene TRBV13; no definite D call. The CDR3 consists of 13 residues. The V gene's germline CDR1 is PRHDT and CDR2 FYEKMQ (reference sequence). V was shortened by 6 bases and J by 2 bases, with 10 bases between the two germline ends. The DNA of the CDR3 is TGTGCCAGCAGGTATGGGCGAAACTATGGCTACACCTTC. Amino acids: CASRYGRNYGYTF.

CDR3 nucleotide sequence: TGCAGCGTTGCCGGGAGGGGACGAGGGGAGACCCAGTACTTC. It yields the protein CSVAGRGRGETQYF. The chain couples TRBV29-1 to TRBJ2-5; 8 nucleotides match TRBD2. This CDR3 has 14 residues. The trim removed 4 bases at V and 5 bases at J, leaving 9 bases unmatched. CDR1 and CDR2 (germline): SQVTM, ANQGSEA.

A word on this clone: Other DNA sequences in this specimen translate into the identical CDR3. The chain carries TRBV18 and TRBJ1-1; D remains ambiguous. Trimming removed 2 bases at V and 1 base at J, with 14 bases between. The CDR3 is made up of 16 amino acids. CDR1 KGHSH and CDR2 LQKENI come from the germline V gene. The CDR3 loop is CASSPIPGGENTEAFF. CDR3 DNA sequence: TGTGCCAGCTCACCAATTCCAGGCGGGGAGAACACTGAAGCTTTCTTT.

This clone has only one observation. V gene TRBV5-6 combines with J gene TRBJ2-7, with 11 positions matching TRBD1. Germline V gives CDR1 SGHDT, CDR2 YYEEEE. With 3 bases clipped from V and 6 bases from J, the junction kept 5 bases outside the gene matches. The CDR3 extends over 14 amino acids. The CDR3 loop is CASSSGQGAGEQYF. The CDR3 coding sequence is TGTGCCAGCAGCTCCGGACAGGGGGCGGGCGAGCAGTACTTC.

The rearrangement uses TRBV6-2 or TRBV6-3 and TRBJ2-1, with 7 bases identical to TRBD2. CDR1 and CDR2 from the germline V gene are MNHEY and SVGEGT. The V segment lost 5 bases and the J segment 9 bases; nucleotides outside the gene matches: 7. The CDR3 is 13 residues long. CDR3 region: CASSHLRTSEQFF. As DNA, the CDR3 is TGTGCCAGCAGTCACCTTCGGACTAGTGAGCAGTTCTTC.

The J gene is TRBJ2-7, the V gene TRBV6-5; possibly TRBD2 for D (5 bases). The V end lost 8 bases, the J end lost 4 bases, and 12 bases lay between the germline ends. Germline CDR1 reads MNHEY; CDR2 reads SVGAGI. CDR3 length: 12 amino acids. The CDR3 is CASLRREYEQYF. DNA of the CDR3: TGTGCCAGCCTCAGACGGGAATACGAGCAGTACTTC.

The gene calls are TRBV6-6 and TRBJ2-7; no clear D gene. The CDR3 has 13 residues. V lost 2 bases and J 3 bases, leaving 8 bases between the germline ends. The germline gives CDR1 MNHNY, CDR2 SVGAGI (reference sequence). CDR3 sequence (DNA): TGTGCCAGCAGTTACGGCGGCCTCTACGAGCAGTACTTC. It codes for CASSYGGLYEQYF.

The chain employs TRBV5-1 and TRBJ2-5; weak D call: TRBD2 (5 bases). CDR1 is SGHRS, CDR2 YFSETQ, per germline. Trimming removed 3 bases at V and 4 bases at J, with 13 bases between. The CDR3 is 14 residues long. The CDR3 bases are TGCGCCAGCAGCTATGGGCTAGGGAGAGAGACCCAGTACTTC. This sequence encodes CASSYGLGRETQYF.